These T cell receptor beta chains were read from a single sample in a study of OX40 agonist ivuxolimab in advanced cancers. Data came from immunoSEQ multiplex PCR; TCRdb stores just in-frame clones and leaves some out. The sample carries 78,000 or so clones, around nine tenths recorded once. Specimen: CD4+ or CD8+ T cells sorted from blood, collected in a trial of the OX40 agonist ivuxolimab. The receptors here all came from an adult with an advanced solid tumor such as melanoma, head and neck, liver or kidney cancer. Both conserved end residues are part of each CDR3. The D gene is left open where the match is weak. Size is omitted from some rows. Given values are once, few, many or a class for expanded clones.

V	J	size	D	CDR3	DNA
TRBV4-2	TRBJ1-2	.	TRBD1	CASSHDDTGVGYGYTF	TGTGCCAGCAGCCATGATGATACAGGGGTCGGCTATGGCTACACCTTC
TRBV5-4	TRBJ2-1	once	TRBD1	CASRDRSYNEQFF	TGTGCCAGCCGGGACAGATCCTACAATGAGCAGTTCTTC
TRBV6-1	TRBJ1-1	once	.	CASSVRPGRSVGNTEAFF	TGTGCCAGCAGTGTTCGCCCCGGTCGCTCGGTGGGGAACACTGAAGCTTTCTTT
TRBV4-1	TRBJ2-3	.	.	CASSQEGNFYTDTQYF	TGCGCCAGCAGCCAAGAAGGGAACTTTTACACAGATACGCAGTATTTT
TRBV7-7	TRBJ2-7	.	.	CASSFRRVYEQYF	TGTGCTAGCAGCTTCCGCAGGGTTTACGAGCAGTACTTC
TRBV27	TRBJ1-1	.	.	CASSFRERGRAFF	TGTGCCAGCAGTTTCCGGGAGCGGGGGCGGGCTTTCTTT
TRBV6-1	TRBJ1-5	few	.	CASRLGSGQHF	TGTGCCAGCCGACTGGGTTCCGGCCAGCATTTT
TRBV14	TRBJ2-5	.	.	CASSQGPAGQETQYF	TGTGCCAGCAGCCAAGGACCTGCAGGGCAAGAGACCCAGTACTTC
TRBV14	TRBJ2-7	.	TRBD2	CASSLGTSGGNEQYF	TGTGCCAGCAGCCTTGGGACTAGCGGGGGTAATGAGCAGTACTTC
TRBV7-6	TRBJ2-7	.	.	CASSLGTAPNYEQYF	TGTGCCAGCAGCTTAGGGACGGCTCCAAACTACGAGCAGTACTTC
TRBV28	TRBJ2-7	.	.	CASTSLGPGIYEQYF	TGTGCCAGCACCTCCTTAGGGCCCGGAATTTACGAGCAGTACTTC
TRBV29-1	TRBJ2-7	.	TRBD1	CSVVLHRDRLYYEQYF	TGCAGCGTTGTCCTACACCGGGACAGGCTTTATTACGAGCAGTACTTC
TRBV5-1	TRBJ2-3	.	.	CASRVATSTDTQYF	TGCGCCAGCCGGGTAGCGACTAGCACAGATACGCAGTATTTT
TRBV10-1	TRBJ2-1	.	.	CASGRTAYNEQFF	TGCGCCAGCGGAAGGACAGCGTACAATGAGCAGTTCTTC
TRBV2	TRBJ2-5	.	TRBD2	CASSGTSGSQETQYF	TGTGCCAGCAGTGGGACTAGCGGGTCCCAAGAGACCCAGTACTTC
TRBV7-6	TRBJ1-4	.	.	CASSLFSIRTEKLFF	TGTGCCAGCAGCTTATTTTCGATCAGGACCGAAAAACTGTTTTTT